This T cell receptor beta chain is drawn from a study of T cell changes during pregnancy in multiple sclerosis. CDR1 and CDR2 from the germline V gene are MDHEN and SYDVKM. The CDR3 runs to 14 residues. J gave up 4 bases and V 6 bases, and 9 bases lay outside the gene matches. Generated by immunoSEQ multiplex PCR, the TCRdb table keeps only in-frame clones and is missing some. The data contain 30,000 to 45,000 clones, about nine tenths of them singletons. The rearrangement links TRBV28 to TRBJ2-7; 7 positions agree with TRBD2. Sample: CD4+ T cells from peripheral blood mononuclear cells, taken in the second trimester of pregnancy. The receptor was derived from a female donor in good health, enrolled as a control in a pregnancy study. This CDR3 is CASSQGGSTYEQYF. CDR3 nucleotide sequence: TGTGCCAGCAGCCAGGGCGGGAGTACTTACGAGCAGTACTTC.